This T cell receptor (beta chain) was identified in a study of blood T cell repertoires in COVID-19. Study details: Acute-phase and convalescent COVID-19 samples originated in the United States, Italy and Spain. T cells, B-cell-depleted T cells, or PBMCs provided the cDNA or gDNA that served as material.

Under the authors' procedure: Amplified reference gene primers provided the basis for estimating nucleated cell counts. Using immunoSEQ multiplex PCR, the repertoire was profiled, and TCRdb retains in-frame clones only, with some absent. V and J calls and clone size are copied from that table; D and trimming were computed from the DNA. The data hold about 57,000 clones, with 82% observed a single time. The TCR was taken from a woman aged 80 or over with acute or convalescent COVID-19. The specimen was peripheral blood.

The CDR3 reads CASSQVLGGGELFF. CDR3 in DNA: TGTGCCAGCAGCCAAGTGCTCGGGGGCGGGGAGCTGTTTTTT. The rearrangement joins TRBV3-1 (or the pseudogene TRBV3-2) to TRBJ2-2, with a tentative D call TRBD2 (6 bases). Germline CDR1 reads LGHDT; CDR2 reads YNNKEL (reference sequence). V lost 1 base, J lost 7 bases, and 10 bases lay in between. This CDR3 comprises 14 residues.